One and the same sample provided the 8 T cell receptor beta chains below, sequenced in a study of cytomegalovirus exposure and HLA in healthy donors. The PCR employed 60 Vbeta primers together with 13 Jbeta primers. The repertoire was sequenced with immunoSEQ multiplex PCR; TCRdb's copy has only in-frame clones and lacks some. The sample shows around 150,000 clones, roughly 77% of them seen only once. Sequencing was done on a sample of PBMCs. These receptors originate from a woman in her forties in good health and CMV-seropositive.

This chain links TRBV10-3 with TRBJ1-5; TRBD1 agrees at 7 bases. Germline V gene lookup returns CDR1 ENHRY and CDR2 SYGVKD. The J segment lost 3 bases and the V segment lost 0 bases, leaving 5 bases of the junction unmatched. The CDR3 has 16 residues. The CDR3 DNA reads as TGTGCCATCAGTGAGTCGAGGGACAGATCCAATCAGCCCCAGCATTTT. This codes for CAISESRDRSNQPQHF.

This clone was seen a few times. CDR3 DNA sequence: TGTGCCAGCAGCCTAACTCAGGGGACTGAAGCTTTCTTT. Translating gives CASSLTQGTEAFF. The chain uses TRBV14 and TRBJ1-1; D perhaps matches TRBD1 (6 bases). Germline-derived CDR1 and CDR2 are SGHDN and FVKESK. The CDR3 consists of 13 residues. Trimming took off 4 bases at V and 5 bases at J, with 11 bases between the two ends.

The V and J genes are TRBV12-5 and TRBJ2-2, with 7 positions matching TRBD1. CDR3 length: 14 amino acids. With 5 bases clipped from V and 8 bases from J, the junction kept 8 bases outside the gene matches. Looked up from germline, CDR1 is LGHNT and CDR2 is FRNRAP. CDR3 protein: CASGPSGTEGELFF. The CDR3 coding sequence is TGTGCTAGTGGTCCATCCGGGACAGAGGGGGAGCTGTTTTTT.

CDR3 loop: CASSPRTSGPYEQYF. In DNA, the CDR3 is TGTGCCAGCAGCCCAAGGACTAGCGGTCCCTACGAGCAGTACTTC. The chain employs TRBV9 and TRBJ2-7, with TRBD2 matching over 10 bases. The CDR3 has 15 amino acids. Unmatched junction bases numbered 6, after V lost 4 bases and J lost 2 bases. CDR1 is SGDLS, CDR2 YYNGEE, per germline.

The CDR3 is CASSLAGGRAPYNEQFF. The DNA for the CDR3 is TGCGCCAGCAGCTTGGCCGGTGGGAGGGCCCCCTACAATGAGCAGTTCTTC. The V call is TRBV5-1, the J call TRBJ2-1; 7 bases match TRBD2. Germline V CDR1 and CDR2: SGHRS, YFSETQ. Trimming took 0 bases from V and 2 from J; bases not matched to a gene: 8. The CDR3 totals 17 residues.

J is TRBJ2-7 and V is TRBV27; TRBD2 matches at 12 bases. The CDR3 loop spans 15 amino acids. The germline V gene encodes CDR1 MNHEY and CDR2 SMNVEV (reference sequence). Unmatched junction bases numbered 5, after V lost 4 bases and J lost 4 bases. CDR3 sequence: CASSSRTSGAYEQYF. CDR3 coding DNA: TGTGCCAGCAGTTCCCGGACTAGCGGGGCATACGAGCAGTACTTC.

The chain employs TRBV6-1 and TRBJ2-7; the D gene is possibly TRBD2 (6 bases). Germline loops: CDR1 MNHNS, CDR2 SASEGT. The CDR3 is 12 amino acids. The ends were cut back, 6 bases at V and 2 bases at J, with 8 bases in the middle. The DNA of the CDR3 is TGTGCCAGCAGGGACTATACCTACGAGCAGTACTTC. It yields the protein CASRDYTYEQYF.

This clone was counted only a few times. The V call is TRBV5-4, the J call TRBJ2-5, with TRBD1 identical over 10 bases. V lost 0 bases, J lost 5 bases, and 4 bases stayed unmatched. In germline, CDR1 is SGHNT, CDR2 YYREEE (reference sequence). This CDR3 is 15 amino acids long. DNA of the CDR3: TGTGCCAGCAGCTTGGGAGGACAGGGGGGGGAGACCCAGTACTTC. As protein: CASSLGGQGGETQYF.